The 14 T cell receptor beta chains given below trace back to one sample, sequenced in a study of response to subunit inactivated influenza vaccine. From the RT-PCR reads, TCRdb called clonotypes with MiXCR, one entry per CDR3 protein. The table records fewer than 700,000 distinct CDR3 sequences, 10% to 15% of them present only once. Sequencing used PBMCs from blood, obtained roughly 47 days after vaccination. The receptors derive from a man in his forties or fifties who received an inactivated influenza vaccine.

This clonotype was counted between two and nine times. This sequence joins TRBV7-9 and TRBJ2-3; 7 bases line up with TRBD2. After removal of 6 bases from V and 5 bases from J, the junction contained 5 bases not matched to a gene. Germline CDR1 is SEHNR and CDR2 is FQNEAQ (reference sequence). The CDR3 covers 13 residues. The DNA for the CDR3 is TGTGCCAGCAGGGGGACTATTATAGATACGCAGTATTTT. It encodes CASRGTIIDTQYF.

This clonotype was detected ten times or more. The V call is TRBV7-3, the J call TRBJ2-2, with 13 bases fitting TRBD2. CDR3 length: 15 amino acids. V lost 4 bases and J lost 6; bases outside the gene matches: 2. The germline V gene has CDR1 SGHTA and CDR2 FQGTGA. DNA for the CDR3: TGTGCCAGCAGCTCAGGACTAGCGGGAGCCGGGGAGCTGTTTTTT. Its protein is CASSSGLAGAGELFF. The full variable domain, rest sourced from reference TRBV7-3 and TRBJ2-2, is GAGVSQTPSNKVTEKGKYVELRCDPISGHTALYWYRQSLGQGPEFLIYFQGTGAADDSGLPNDRFFAVRPEGSVSTLKIQRTERGDSAVYLCASSSGLAGAGELFFGEGSRLTVL.

In its sample, this clonotype was seen many times. The rearrangement links TRBV4-1 to TRBJ2-2; D may be TRBD2 (5 bases). The CDR3 loop spans 18 amino acids. Germline loops: CDR1 MGHRA, CDR2 YSYEKL. The V gene lost 1 base and the J gene lost 4 bases, with 19 bases spanning the gap. Written as DNA, the CDR3 is TGCGCCAGCAGCCAAGGGTTAGCGACTCTTCCGGGCACCGGGGAGCTGTTTTTT. It encodes CASSQGLATLPGTGELFF.

The gene calls are TRBV7-2 and TRBJ2-1; either TRBD1 or TRBD2 may supply D (5 bases each). Looked up from germline, CDR1 is SGHTA and CDR2 is FQGNSA. Trimming shortened V by 1 base and J by 5 bases, and 12 bases separated the two germline ends. CDR3 size: 15 residues. Written as DNA, the CDR3 is TGTGCCAGCAGCTTAGTGGGGGTAGGCAACAATGAGCAGTTCTTC. This sequence encodes CASSLVGVGNNEQFF. Drawing the rest from reference TRBV7-2 and TRBJ2-1, the complete variable domain is GAGVSQSPSNKVTEKGKDVELRCDPISGHTALYWYRQSLGQGLEFLIYFQGNSAPDKSGLPSDRFSAERTGGSVSTLTIQRTQQEDSAVYLCASSLVGVGNNEQFFGPGTRLTVL.

V and J are TRBV24-1 and TRBJ2-5; D unclear. V lost 4 bases, J lost 5 bases, and 7 bases lay in between. This CDR3 has 12 amino acids. The germline V gene has CDR1 KGHDR and CDR2 SFDVKD. The CDR3 DNA reads as TGTGCCACCAGTGACCCCCTGGAGACCCAGTACTTC. This translates into CATSDPLETQYF.

The chain recombines TRBV12-3 or TRBV12-4 with TRBJ2-2; a possible D gene is TRBD1 (6 bases). This CDR3 region has 15 residues. V dropped 3 bases and J dropped 5 bases, with 13 bases sitting between them. Here the CDR3 reads CASSLRGWRTGELFF. CDR3 in DNA: TGTGCCAGCAGTTTGAGGGGGTGGAGGACCGGGGAGCTGTTTTTT.

In DNA form, the CDR3 reads TGTGCCAGCAGCACAGGACAGCCGGGGGGGACTGAAGCTTTCTTT. This encodes CASSTGQPGGTEAFF. The chain has TRBV7-2 and TRBJ1-1, with D possibly TRBD1 on 6 matching bases. The CDR3 has 15 residues. V was cut by 5 bases and J by 5 bases, with 18 bases left in between. Per germline, CDR1 SGHTA and CDR2 FQGNSA. The whole variable domain, remainder taken from reference TRBV7-2 and TRBJ1-1, is GAGVSQSPSNKVTEKGKDVELRCDPISGHTALYWYRQSLGQGLEFLIYFQGNSAPDKSGLPSDRFSAERTGGSVSTLTIQRTQQEDSAVYLCASSTGQPGGTEAFFGQGTRLTVV.

This clonotype has a handful of counts. The rearrangement joins TRBV9 to TRBJ2-5; TRBD2 agrees at 9 bases. Trimming at V came to 2 bases and at J to 4 bases, leaving 3 bases not matched to a gene. CDR3 length: 14 residues. The V gene's germline CDR1 is SGDLS and CDR2 YYNGEE. This chain's CDR3 is CASSVSGSLETQYF. Written as DNA, the CDR3 is TGTGCCAGCAGCGTTAGCGGGAGTTTAGAGACCCAGTACTTC.

This clonotype has just a few counts. V is TRBV7-2 and J is TRBJ1-2, with a possible D match to TRBD1 (6 bases). The ends were cut back, 5 bases at V and 7 bases at J, with 17 bases in the middle. There are 14 residues in the CDR3. Per germline, CDR1 SGHTA and CDR2 FQGNSA. The CDR3 reads CASSKGQDDFGYTF. In nucleotides, the CDR3 is TGTGCCAGCAGCAAGGGACAAGACGATTTTGGCTACACCTTC.

The table lists this clonotype with a few counts. This chain links TRBV7-9 with TRBJ1-4, with 8 positions matching TRBD1. V lost 1 base and J lost 15; bases outside the gene matches: 4. CDR1 and CDR2 (germline): SEHNR, FQNEAQ (reference sequence). The CDR3 length is 12 residues. The CDR3 coding sequence is TGTGCCAGCAGCTTAGGGGACAGGATTTTGTTTTTT. This gives the protein CASSLGDRILFF.

The chain employs TRBV10-3 and TRBJ2-1; D may be TRBD2 (5 bases). Trimming left V 2 bases short and J 8 bases short, with 19 bases between. The CDR3 runs 16 residues. CDR1 and CDR2 (germline): ENHRY, SYGVKD. CDR3 DNA: TGTGCCATCAGTGAGATAGCGCCTCCCAACTGGGATGAGCAGTTCTTC. Its translation: CAISEIAPPNWDEQFF.

This chain links TRBV5-1 with TRBJ2-5, with D unresolved. This CDR3 spans 15 amino acids. Between the trimmed V and J ends, which lost 1 base and 5 bases, there was a span of 15 bases. CDR1 and CDR2 from the germline V gene are SGHRS and YFSETQ. CDR3: CASSLMDRGEETQYF. The CDR3 nucleotides read TGCGCCAGCAGCTTGATGGATAGAGGAGAGGAGACCCAGTACTTC.

This clonotype was counted a few times. This sequence joins TRBV27 and TRBJ2-2; no definite D call. The CDR3 totals 12 residues. Germline CDR1 reads MNHEY; CDR2 reads SMNVEV (reference sequence). V lost 5 bases to trimming and J lost 5 bases, with 6 bases between them. DNA for the CDR3: TGTGCCAGCAGTCCACTTACCGGGGAGCTGTTTTTT. The encoded protein is CASSPLTGELFF.

This clonotype has a handful of counts. The V call is TRBV5-4, the J call TRBJ2-5; 9 positions agree with TRBD2. There are 16 residues in the CDR3. Per the germline V gene, CDR1 is SGHNT and CDR2 is YYREEE (reference sequence). The trim removed 2 bases at V and 1 base at J, leaving 6 bases unmatched. CDR3 amino acids: CASSLGLAGLQETQYF. The CDR3 DNA reads TGTGCCAGCAGCTTAGGGCTAGCGGGACTCCAAGAGACCCAGTACTTC.